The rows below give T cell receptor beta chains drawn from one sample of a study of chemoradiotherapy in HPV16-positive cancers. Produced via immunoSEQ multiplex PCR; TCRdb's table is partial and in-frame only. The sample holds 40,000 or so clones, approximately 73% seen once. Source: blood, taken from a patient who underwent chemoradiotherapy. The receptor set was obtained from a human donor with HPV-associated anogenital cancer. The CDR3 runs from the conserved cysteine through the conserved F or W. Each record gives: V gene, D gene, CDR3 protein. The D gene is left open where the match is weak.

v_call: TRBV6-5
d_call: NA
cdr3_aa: CASRRPGGGNTEAFF

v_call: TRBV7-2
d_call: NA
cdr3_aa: CASSLGTDLGEQYF

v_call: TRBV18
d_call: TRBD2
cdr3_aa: CASSDSGGHSYEQYF

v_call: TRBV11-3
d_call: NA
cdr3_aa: CASSLGGQETQYF

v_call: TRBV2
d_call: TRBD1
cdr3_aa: CASGTGGRGSPLHF

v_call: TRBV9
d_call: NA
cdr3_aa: CASSDSQGTEAFF

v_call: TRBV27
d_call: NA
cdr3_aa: CASIPWEGNTEAFF

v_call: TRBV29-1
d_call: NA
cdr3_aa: CSVGLSEKTQYF

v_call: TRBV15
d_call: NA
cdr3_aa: CATSRDSKANYGYTF

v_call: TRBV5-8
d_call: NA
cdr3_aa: CASSLGQGIDTQYF

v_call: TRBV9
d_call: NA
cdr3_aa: CASAQGEGYNSPLHF

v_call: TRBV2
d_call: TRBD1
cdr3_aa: CASRGQGRKALHF

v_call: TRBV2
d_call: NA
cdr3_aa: CASRSTGELFF

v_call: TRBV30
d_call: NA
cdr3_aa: CAWSRVLPGAFF

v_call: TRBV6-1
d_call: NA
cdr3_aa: CASRQLMNTEAFF

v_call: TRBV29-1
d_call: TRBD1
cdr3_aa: CSVLTGTGASGYTF

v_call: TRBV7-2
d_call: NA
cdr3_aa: CASSPGRGPYEQYF

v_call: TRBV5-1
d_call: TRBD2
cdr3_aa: CASSFNSGETQYF

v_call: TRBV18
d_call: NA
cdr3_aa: CASSPSSRADSPLHF

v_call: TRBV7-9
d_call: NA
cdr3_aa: CASSVGPDGEQFF

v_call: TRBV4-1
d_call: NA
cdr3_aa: CASSQEVSYEQYF

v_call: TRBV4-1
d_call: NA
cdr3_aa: CASSQDGAANYGYTF

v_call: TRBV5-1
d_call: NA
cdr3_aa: CASSFTGSGYGEAFF

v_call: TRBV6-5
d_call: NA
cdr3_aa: CASSFGWQSYEQYF

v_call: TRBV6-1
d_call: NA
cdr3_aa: CASSLAGQNYEQYF

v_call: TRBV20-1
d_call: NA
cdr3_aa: CSARGGREQFF

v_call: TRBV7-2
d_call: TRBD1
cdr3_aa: CASSLTGSNYGYTF

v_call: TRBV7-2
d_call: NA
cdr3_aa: CASSSRDYNEQFF

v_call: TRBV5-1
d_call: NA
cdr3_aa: CASGLARVEELFF

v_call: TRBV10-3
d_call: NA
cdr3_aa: CATSKASENEQYF

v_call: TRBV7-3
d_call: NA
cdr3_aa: CASSLSGQGNSPLHF

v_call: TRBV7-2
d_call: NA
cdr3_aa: CASSYQGEPTIRTF

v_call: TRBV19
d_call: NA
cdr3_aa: CASSPDYTGELFF

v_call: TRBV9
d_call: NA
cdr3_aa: CASSVDLLYGYTF

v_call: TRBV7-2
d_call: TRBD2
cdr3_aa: CASSPGLASSYNEQFF

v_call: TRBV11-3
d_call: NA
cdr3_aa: CASSGKDSLNTEAFF

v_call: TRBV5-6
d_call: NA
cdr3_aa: CASSLQGGGPDTQYF

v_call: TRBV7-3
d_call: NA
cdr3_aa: CASRRDHTEAFF

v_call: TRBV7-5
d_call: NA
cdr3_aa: CARIGDRVSYGYTF

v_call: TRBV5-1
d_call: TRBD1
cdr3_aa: CASSLGPDRGRAFF

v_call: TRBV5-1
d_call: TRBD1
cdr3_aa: CASSLTTGKNAYEQYF

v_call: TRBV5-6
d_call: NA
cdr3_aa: CASSLVVHSGNTIYF

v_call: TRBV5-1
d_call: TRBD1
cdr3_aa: CASSSQGQVTGELFF

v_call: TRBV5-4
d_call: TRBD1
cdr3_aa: CASSRQGPWNTEAFF

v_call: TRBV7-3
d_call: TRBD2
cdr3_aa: CASSSMTSGGARDTQYF

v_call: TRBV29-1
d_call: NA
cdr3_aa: CSVEGESTDTQYF

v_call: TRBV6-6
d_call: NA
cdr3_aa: CASSYSTGNEQYF

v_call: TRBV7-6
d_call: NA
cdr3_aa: CASSPDFHEQYF

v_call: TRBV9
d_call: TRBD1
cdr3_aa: CASSVGPGQERYEQYF

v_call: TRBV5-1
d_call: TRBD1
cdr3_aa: CASSAGQVMNTEAFF

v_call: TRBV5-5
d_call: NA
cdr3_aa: CASSLGLKETQYF

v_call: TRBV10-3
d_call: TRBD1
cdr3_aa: CASGTGAPEAFF

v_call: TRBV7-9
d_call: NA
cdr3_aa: CASSFFGLYEQYF

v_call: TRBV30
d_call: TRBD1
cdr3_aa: CAWRSGQGQETQYF

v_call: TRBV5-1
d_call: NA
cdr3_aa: CASSEGGSGNTIYF

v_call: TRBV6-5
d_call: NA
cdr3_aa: CASSTGGNYGYTF

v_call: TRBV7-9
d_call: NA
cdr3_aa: CASSQGRFTNEQFF

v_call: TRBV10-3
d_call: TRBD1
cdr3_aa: CAIGIIIGTAYEQYF

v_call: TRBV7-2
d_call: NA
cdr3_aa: CASRTTSASNQPQHF

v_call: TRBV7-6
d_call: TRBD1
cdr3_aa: CASSLLGQGGFYEQYF